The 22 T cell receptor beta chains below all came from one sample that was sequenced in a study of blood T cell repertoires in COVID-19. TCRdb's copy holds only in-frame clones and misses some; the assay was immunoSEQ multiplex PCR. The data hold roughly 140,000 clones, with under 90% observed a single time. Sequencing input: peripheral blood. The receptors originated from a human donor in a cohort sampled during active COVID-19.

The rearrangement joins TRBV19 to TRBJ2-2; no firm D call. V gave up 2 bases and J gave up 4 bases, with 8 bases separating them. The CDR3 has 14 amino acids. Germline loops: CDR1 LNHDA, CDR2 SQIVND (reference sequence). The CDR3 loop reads CASSIKASTGELFF. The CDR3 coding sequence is TGTGCCAGTAGTATAAAAGCCTCCACCGGGGAGCTGTTTTTT.

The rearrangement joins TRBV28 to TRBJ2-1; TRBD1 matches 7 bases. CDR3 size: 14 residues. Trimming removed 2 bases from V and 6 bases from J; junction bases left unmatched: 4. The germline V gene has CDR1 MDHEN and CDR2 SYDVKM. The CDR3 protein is CASSLTQGSNEQFF. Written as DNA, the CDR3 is TGTGCCAGCAGTTTAACACAGGGGAGCAATGAGCAGTTCTTC.

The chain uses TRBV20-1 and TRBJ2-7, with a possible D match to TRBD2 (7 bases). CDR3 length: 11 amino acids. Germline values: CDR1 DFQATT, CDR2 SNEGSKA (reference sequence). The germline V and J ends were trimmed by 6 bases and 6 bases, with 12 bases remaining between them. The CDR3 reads CSARGAVEQYF. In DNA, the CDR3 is TGCAGTGCCCGGGGGGCGGTCGAGCAGTACTTC.

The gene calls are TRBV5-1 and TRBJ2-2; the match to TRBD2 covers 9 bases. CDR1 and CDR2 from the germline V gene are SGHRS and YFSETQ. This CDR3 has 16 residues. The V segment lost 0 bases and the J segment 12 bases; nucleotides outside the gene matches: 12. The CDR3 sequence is CASSLGVAGALDKLFF. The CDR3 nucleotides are TGCGCCAGCAGCTTGGGGGTAGCGGGGGCCCTCGATAAGCTGTTTTTT.

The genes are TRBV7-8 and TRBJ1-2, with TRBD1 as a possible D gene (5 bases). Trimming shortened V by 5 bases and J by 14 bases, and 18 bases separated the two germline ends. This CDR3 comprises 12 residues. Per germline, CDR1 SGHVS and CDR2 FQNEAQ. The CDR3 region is CASSPGERGQTF. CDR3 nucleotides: TGTGCCAGCAGCCCGGGGGAGAGGGGTCAAACCTTC.

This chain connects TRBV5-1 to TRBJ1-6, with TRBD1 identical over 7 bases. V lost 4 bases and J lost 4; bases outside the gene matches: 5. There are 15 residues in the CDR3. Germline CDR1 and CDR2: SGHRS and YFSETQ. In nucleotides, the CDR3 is TGCGCCAGCAGCCCCGGGACAGCGTATAATTCACCCCTCCACTTT. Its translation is CASSPGTAYNSPLHF.

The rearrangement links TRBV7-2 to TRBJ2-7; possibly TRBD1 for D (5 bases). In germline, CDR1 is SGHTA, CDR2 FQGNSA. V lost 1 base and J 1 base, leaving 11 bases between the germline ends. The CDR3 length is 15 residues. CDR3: CASSLDGRASYEQYF. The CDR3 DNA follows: TGTGCCAGCAGCTTAGATGGCAGGGCATCCTACGAGCAGTACTTC.

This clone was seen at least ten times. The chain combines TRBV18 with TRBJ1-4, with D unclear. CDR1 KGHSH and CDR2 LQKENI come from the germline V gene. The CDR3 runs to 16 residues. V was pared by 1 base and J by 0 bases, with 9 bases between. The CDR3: CASSPLMSTTNEKLFF. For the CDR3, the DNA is TGTGCCAGCTCACCACTGATGAGTACAACTAATGAAAAACTGTTTTTT.

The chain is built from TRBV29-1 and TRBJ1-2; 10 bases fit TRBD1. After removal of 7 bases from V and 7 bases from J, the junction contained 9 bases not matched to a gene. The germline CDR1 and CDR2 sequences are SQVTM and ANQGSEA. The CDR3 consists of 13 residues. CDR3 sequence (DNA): TGCAGCGGGTCCGGGACAGGGGCAGGTGGCTACACCTTC. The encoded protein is CSGSGTGAGGYTF.

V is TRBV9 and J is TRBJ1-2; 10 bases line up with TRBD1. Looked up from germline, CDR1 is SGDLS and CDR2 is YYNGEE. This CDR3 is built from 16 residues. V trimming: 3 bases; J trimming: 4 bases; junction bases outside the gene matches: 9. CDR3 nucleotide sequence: TGTGCCAGCAGCGACCCCGGGACAGGGGTCGTCTATGGCTACACCTTC. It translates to CASSDPGTGVVYGYTF.

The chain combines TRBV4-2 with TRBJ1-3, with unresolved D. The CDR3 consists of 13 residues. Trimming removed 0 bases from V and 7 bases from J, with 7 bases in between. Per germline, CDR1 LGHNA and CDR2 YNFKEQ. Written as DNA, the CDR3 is TGTGCCAGCAGCCAAGATCCCTCCAACACCATATATTTT. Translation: CASSQDPSNTIYF.

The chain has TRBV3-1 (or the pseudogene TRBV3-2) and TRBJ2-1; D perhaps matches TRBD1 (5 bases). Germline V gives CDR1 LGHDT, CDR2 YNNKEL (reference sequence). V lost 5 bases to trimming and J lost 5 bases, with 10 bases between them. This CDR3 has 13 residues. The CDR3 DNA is TGTGCCAGCAGCGGCAGGGATGACAATGAGCAGTTCTTC. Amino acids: CASSGRDDNEQFF.

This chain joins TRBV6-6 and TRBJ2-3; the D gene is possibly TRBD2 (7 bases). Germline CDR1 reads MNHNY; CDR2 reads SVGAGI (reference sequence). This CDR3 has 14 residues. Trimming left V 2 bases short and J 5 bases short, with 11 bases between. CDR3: CASSYAGAGDTQYF. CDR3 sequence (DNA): TGTGCCAGCAGTTACGCGGGGGCGGGAGATACGCAGTATTTT.

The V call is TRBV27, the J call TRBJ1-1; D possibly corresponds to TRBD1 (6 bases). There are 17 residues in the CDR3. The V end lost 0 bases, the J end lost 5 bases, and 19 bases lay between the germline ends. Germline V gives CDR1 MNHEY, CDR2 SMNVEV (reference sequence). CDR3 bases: TGTGCCAGCAGTTTATCCATCAGGGGAGGGATGGGAACTGAAGCTTTCTTT. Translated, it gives CASSLSIRGGMGTEAFF.

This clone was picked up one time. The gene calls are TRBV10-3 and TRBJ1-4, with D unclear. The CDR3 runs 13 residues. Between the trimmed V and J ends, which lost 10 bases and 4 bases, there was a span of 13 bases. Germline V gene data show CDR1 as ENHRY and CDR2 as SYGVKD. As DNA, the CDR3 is TGTGCCACCGGACGGGAAGTTAATGAAAAACTGTTTTTT. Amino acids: CATGREVNEKLFF.

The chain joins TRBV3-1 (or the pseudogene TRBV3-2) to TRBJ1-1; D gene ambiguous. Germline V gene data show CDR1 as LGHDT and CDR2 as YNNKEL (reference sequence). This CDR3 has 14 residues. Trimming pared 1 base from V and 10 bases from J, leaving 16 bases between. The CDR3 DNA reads TGTGCCAGCAGCCAAGTTGAACATTTATCACGAGCTTTCTTT. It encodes CASSQVEHLSRAFF.

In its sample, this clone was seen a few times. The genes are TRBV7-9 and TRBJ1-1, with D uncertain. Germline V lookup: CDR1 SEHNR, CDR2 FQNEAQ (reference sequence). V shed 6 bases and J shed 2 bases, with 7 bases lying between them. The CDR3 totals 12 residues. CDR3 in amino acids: CASSPTNTEAFF. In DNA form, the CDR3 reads TGTGCCAGCAGTCCGACAAACACTGAAGCTTTCTTT.

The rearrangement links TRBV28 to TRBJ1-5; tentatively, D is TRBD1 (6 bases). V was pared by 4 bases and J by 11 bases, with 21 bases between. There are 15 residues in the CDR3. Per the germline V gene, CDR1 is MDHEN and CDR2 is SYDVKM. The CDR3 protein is CASSSSRDRFSAQHF. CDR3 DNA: TGTGCCAGCAGTTCTTCCCGAGACAGGTTTTCAGCCCAGCATTTT.

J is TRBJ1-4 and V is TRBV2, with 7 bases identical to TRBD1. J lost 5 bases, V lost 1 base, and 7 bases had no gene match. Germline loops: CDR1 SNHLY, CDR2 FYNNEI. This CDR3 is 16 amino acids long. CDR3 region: CASSEGRQGENEKLFF. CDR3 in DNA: TGTGCCAGCAGTGAAGGCCGACAGGGAGAGAATGAAAAACTGTTTTTT.

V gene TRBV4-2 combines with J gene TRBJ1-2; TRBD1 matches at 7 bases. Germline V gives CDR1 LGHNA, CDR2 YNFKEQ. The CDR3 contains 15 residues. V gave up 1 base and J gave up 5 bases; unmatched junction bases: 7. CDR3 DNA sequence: TGTGCCAGCAGCCAAGCTCGGGACAGAGGATATGGCTACACCTTC. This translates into CASSQARDRGYGYTF.

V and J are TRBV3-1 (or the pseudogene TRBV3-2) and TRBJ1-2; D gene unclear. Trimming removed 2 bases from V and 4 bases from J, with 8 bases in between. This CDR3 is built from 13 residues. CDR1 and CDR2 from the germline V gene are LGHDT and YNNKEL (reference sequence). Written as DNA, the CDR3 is TGTGCCAGCAGCCAAAAGGGAGGCTATGGCTACACCTTC. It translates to CASSQKGGYGYTF.

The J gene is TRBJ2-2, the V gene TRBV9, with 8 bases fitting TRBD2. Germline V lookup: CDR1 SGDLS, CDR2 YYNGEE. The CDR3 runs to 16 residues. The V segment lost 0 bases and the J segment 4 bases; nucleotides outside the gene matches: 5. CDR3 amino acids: CASSVAPGGATGELFF. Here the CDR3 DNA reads TGTGCCAGCAGCGTAGCTCCGGGGGGGGCCACCGGGGAGCTGTTTTTT. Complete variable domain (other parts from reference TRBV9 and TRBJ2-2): DSGVTQTPKHLITATGQRVTLRCSPRSGDLSVYWYQQSLDQGLQFLIQYYNGEERAKGNILERFSAQQFPDLHSELNLSSLELGDSALYFCASSVAPGGATGELFFGEGSRLTVL.